Listed below are T cell receptor beta chains from one sample, sequenced in a study of Graves' ophthalmopathy and Graves' hyperthyroidism. TCRdb analysed the multiplex PCR reads with MiXCR anew, one entry per CDR3 protein. The sample lists about 230,000 distinct CDR3 sequences; around 42% were seen once. The specimen sequenced was peripheral blood. Source of these receptors: an adult man with Graves' ophthalmopathy. CDR3s include the opening cysteine and the closing phenylalanine or tryptophan. A D gene is named only where the DNA matches it firmly. Some rows mark clone size as missing; the rest say once, few, many or name a class of expanded clone.

TGTGCCAGCAGCTCCGACAGGGAAGGAGAAAAACTGTTTTTT,CASSSDREGEKLFF,TRBJ1-4,few,TRBD1,TRBV7-9
TGTGCCATCAGTGAGGAAGGGGGTCGCGGCTACACCTTC,CAISEEGGRGYTF,TRBJ1-2,many,-,TRBV10-3
TGTGCCAGCAGCCCCTTGGGACAGGGGGTGAGTTCACCCCTCCACTTT,CASSPLGQGVSSPLHF,TRBJ1-6,-,TRBD1,TRBV9
TGTGCCAGCAGCCTGTGGACACAACAAGAGACCCAGTACTTC,CASSLWTQQETQYF,TRBJ2-5,-,-,TRBV6-1
TGTGCCAGCAGTCCGTACGGGGCCGACGTCCTGACTTTC,CASSPYGADVLTF,TRBJ2-6,-,-,TRBV7-2
TGTGCCGGCAGACGGGGGCTCGCCTACGAGCAGTACTTC,CAGRRGLAYEQYF,TRBJ2-7,-,-,TRBV10-2
TGTGCCAGCAGCCGAGGTCAGGGGGGCCAGCATTTT,CASSRGQGGQHF,TRBJ1-5,-,TRBD1,TRBV7-9
TGTGCCAGCAGCTTAAGGGGGGGCAGGACCAACACCGGGGAGCTGTTTTTT,CASSLRGGRTNTGELFF,TRBJ2-2,-,-,TRBV7-3
TGTGCCTGGAGTCGTGAGGGGCCAGAGACCCAGTACTTC,CAWSREGPETQYF,TRBJ2-5,-,-,TRBV30
TGCAGTGCTCAACCCGGGACAGGGAATTCACCCCTCCACTTT,CSAQPGTGNSPLHF,TRBJ1-6,many,TRBD1,TRBV20-1
TGCGCCAGCAGCTTGAAGTCCAGGGACCAACTCTACGAGCAGTACTTC,CASSLKSRDQLYEQYF,TRBJ2-7,-,-,TRBV5-1
TGCGCCAGCAGCTTGGGCCGAGACAGGGCTTCTTACTCCTACGAGCAGTACTTC,CASSLGRDRASYSYEQYF,TRBJ2-7,-,TRBD1,TRBV5-1
TGTGCCACCAGCAGACAGGGCCCTAATGAAAAACTGTTTTTT,CATSRQGPNEKLFF,TRBJ1-4,many,-,TRBV15
TGTGCCACCAGGTCCGGGACTAGCGACACCGGGGAGCTGTTTTTT,CATRSGTSDTGELFF,TRBJ2-2,few,TRBD2,TRBV24-1
TGCAGTGCTAGAGACAGGGCCATTGATGGCTACACCTTC,CSARDRAIDGYTF,TRBJ1-2,-,-,TRBV20-1
TGTGCCAGTAGCTTCACCCGGGACAGGGCCTACGAGCAGTACTTC,CASSFTRDRAYEQYF,TRBJ2-7,few,TRBD1,TRBV19
TGTGCCAGCAGCCCCGGACTAGCGTCAATCGAGCAGTACTTC,CASSPGLASIEQYF,TRBJ2-7,few,TRBD2,TRBV11-2
TGTGCCATCAGACTCGGGACAGCCCGGGCTGAAGAGACCCAGTACTTC,CAIRLGTARAEETQYF,TRBJ2-5,-,TRBD1,TRBV10-3
TGTGCCAGCAGCTATCATAGGACAGGGGGGCACTACACCTTC,CASSYHRTGGHYTF,TRBJ1-2,few,TRBD1,TRBV7-8
TGCGCCAGCAGTCTAGGACAGGGGAAAGAGACCCAGTACTTC,CASSLGQGKETQYF,TRBJ2-5,many,TRBD1,TRBV5-6
TGTGCCAGCGGCTTTCCGGGACAGAGGACCTACGAGCAGTACTTC,CASGFPGQRTYEQYF,TRBJ2-7,few,TRBD1,TRBV12-3/TRBV12-4
TGTGCCAGCAGCTTACCCCAGGGGTCCTACCTTAACACTGAAGCTTTCTTT,CASSLPQGSYLNTEAFF,TRBJ1-1,-,-,TRBV11-2
TGTGCCAGCAGCCGATGGGACAGGGCCGGGGAGCTGTTTTTT,CASSRWDRAGELFF,TRBJ2-2,-,TRBD1,TRBV12-3/TRBV12-4
TGCGCCAGCAGCACCGGACAGGGCGATGCTGGCTACACCTTC,CASSTGQGDAGYTF,TRBJ1-2,-,TRBD1,TRBV4-1
TGTGCCATCAGCAGGGGATTGAACACTGAAGCTTTCTTT,CAISRGLNTEAFF,TRBJ1-1,-,-,TRBV10-3
TGTGCCACCAGTGATCCCCAGAACACTGAAGCTTTCTTT,CATSDPQNTEAFF,TRBJ1-1,-,-,TRBV24-1
TGTGCCAGCAGCCTATTGACAGGCCTCTCTGGGGCCAACGTCCTGACTTTC,CASSLLTGLSGANVLTF,TRBJ2-6,-,-,TRBV7-9
TGTGCCAGCAGCCTGACAGGGTTGAGGGACTACGAGCAGTACTTC,CASSLTGLRDYEQYF,TRBJ2-7,-,TRBD1,TRBV9
TGTGCCAGCAGCGTGACAGGGAATAATTCACCCCTCCACTTT,CASSVTGNNSPLHF,TRBJ1-6,-,TRBD1,TRBV13
TGTGCCAGCAGCTTAGATCGAACGGACTATGGCTACACCTTC,CASSLDRTDYGYTF,TRBJ1-2,-,-,TRBV11-2
TGTGCCAGCAGCGTAGGGACAGGGTTTTACGAGCAGTACTTC,CASSVGTGFYEQYF,TRBJ2-7,-,TRBD1,TRBV12-3/TRBV12-4
TGTGCCAGCAGCTTGGGGACGTCGGGGACCCAGTACTTC,CASSLGTSGTQYF,TRBJ2-5,-,-,TRBV5-8
TGTGCCACCAGTGCCCGAGCTAGAGCGGGGACCCAGTACTTC,CATSARARAGTQYF,TRBJ2-5,-,-,TRBV24-1
TGTGCCAGCAGCTTGACAGGGCCCGGGTATGGCTACACCTTC,CASSLTGPGYGYTF,TRBJ1-2,-,TRBD1,TRBV7-3
TGTGCCAGCAGTTTTAGGGGGCCCTATGGCTACACCTTC,CASSFRGPYGYTF,TRBJ1-2,-,TRBD1,TRBV28
TGTGCCAGCAGCGCCGCCACAGGGGGGACTGAAGCTTTCTTT,CASSAATGGTEAFF,TRBJ1-1,few,TRBD1,TRBV9
TGTGCCATCAGTGTGGGGGCGCGAACCGGGGAGCTGTTTTTT,CAISVGARTGELFF,TRBJ2-2,-,-,TRBV10-3
TGTGCCAGCAGTGAACTAGCGGGAGAAACCGGGGAGCTGTTTTTT,CASSELAGETGELFF,TRBJ2-2,-,TRBD2,TRBV2
TGTGCCAGCAGCGTAGCTCGTTTTCCTAAAGAGACCCAGTACTTC,CASSVARFPKETQYF,TRBJ2-5,-,-,TRBV9
TGTGCCACCAGTGTAGGGACTTATGGCTACACCTTC,CATSVGTYGYTF,TRBJ1-2,few,-,TRBV24-1
TGTGCCAGCAGCTCACGCCCCTATGGCTACACCTTC,CASSSRPYGYTF,TRBJ1-2,many,-,TRBV12-3/TRBV12-4
TGTGCCAGCACCGAAGGGACAGGGGGTTCCCATGGGGCCAACGTCCTGACTTTC,CASTEGTGGSHGANVLTF,TRBJ2-6,-,TRBD1,TRBV2
TGTGCCAGCAGTGATTGGACAAATTATGGCTACACCTTC,CASSDWTNYGYTF,TRBJ1-2,-,-,TRBV2
TGTGCCAGCCAAAAGGGGCGCGGCAACTATGGCTACACCTTC,CASQKGRGNYGYTF,TRBJ1-2,-,-,TRBV11-3
TGTGCCAGCGGTGAAGCCGCCCTCCCAGAACAGCCCCAGCATTTT,CASGEAALPEQPQHF,TRBJ1-5,-,-,TRBV2